Included here is one T cell receptor (beta chain) sequence, with context. No antigen is known for it. The V gene's germline CDR1 is SQVTM and CDR2 ANQGSEA. This CDR3 spans 16 amino acids. V gave up 3 bases and J gave up 1 base; unmatched junction bases: 9. This specimen comes from a study of T cell responses to AZD1222 COVID-19 vaccine. Measured with immunoSEQ multiplex PCR; TCRdb has only the in-frame clones, and not every one. The profile shows around 160,000 clones, 85% to 95% of them singletons. Study-wide findings and caveats: A rise in Spike-specific TCR breadth and depth followed two AZD1222 doses.

The chain joins TRBV29-1 to TRBJ2-3; TRBD2 aligns across 8 bases. The sequencing here drew on peripheral blood, taken on day 0 of AZD1222 vaccination. The sequence derives from an adult in good health. CDR3 residues: CSVEPAGVGGTDTQYF. In DNA form, the CDR3 reads TGCAGCGTTGAGCCAGCGGGAGTAGGGGGCACAGATACGCAGTATTTT.